Shown below are 30 T cell receptor beta chains from a single sample sequenced in a study of T cell responses to AZD1222 COVID-19 vaccine. This table comes from immunoSEQ multiplex PCR, and its TCRdb copy is limited to in-frame clones, with some not included. In the table there are roughly 150,000 clones, 90% to 95% of which are singletons. The source was peripheral blood, collected 28 days after the second AZD1222 dose. The receptors originated from an adult who received the AZD1222 COVID-19 vaccine.

The chain links TRBV6-5 to TRBJ1-1; 7 positions agree with TRBD1. The CDR3 runs 14 residues. J was trimmed by 3 bases and V by 7 bases; bases with no gene match: 8. Germline V gives CDR1 MNHEY, CDR2 SVGAGI. CDR3 sequence (DNA): TGTGCCAGCACCCCAGGGGGTTTTGACACTGAAGCTTTCTTT. Encoded protein: CASTPGGFDTEAFF.

The chain is built from TRBV5-4 and TRBJ1-4; D might be TRBD1 (5 bases). The V gene's germline CDR1 is SGHNT and CDR2 YYREEE (reference sequence). The CDR3 totals 14 residues. Trimming stripped 5 bases from V and 10 bases from J, with 18 bases between. Here the CDR3 DNA reads TGTGCCAGCAGTCCGGGGGGGGTTCAGGGAAAACTGTTTTTT. This codes for CASSPGGVQGKLFF.

This clone was recorded only once. CDR3 sequence reads: CASSPRTGPYEQYF. The DNA of the CDR3 is TGTGCCAGCAGCCCGAGGACAGGGCCCTACGAGCAGTACTTC. The chain is built from TRBV9 and TRBJ2-7; 8 bases align to TRBD1. Germline V CDR1 and CDR2: SGDLS, YYNGEE. Trimming cost V 4 bases and J 2 bases; bases outside gene matches: 5. This CDR3 region has 14 residues.

Details on this clone: One end of the junction varies from germline; a read error may be responsible. V and J are TRBV29-1 and TRBJ2-7; no reliable D call. CDR3 length equals 11 residues. CDR1 SQVTM and CDR2 ANQGSEA come from the germline V gene. The CDR3 loop reads CSVEVDLYQYF. The CDR3 region has the DNA TGCAGCGTCGAAGTGGACCTCTATCAGTACTTC.

This clone was recorded only once. This chain connects TRBV25-1 to TRBJ2-2, with 10 nucleotides matching TRBD1. Per the germline V gene, CDR1 is MGHDK and CDR2 is SYGVNS. With V trimmed by 7 bases and J by 3 bases, 5 bases remained unmatched. This CDR3 has 15 residues. The CDR3 protein is CASKRQGADTGELFF. The CDR3 DNA follows: TGTGCCAGCAAAAGACAGGGGGCGGACACCGGGGAGCTGTTTTTT.

The chain joins TRBV6-6 to TRBJ1-2, with D possibly being TRBD1 (5 bases). Trimming cost V 10 bases and J 0 bases, with 12 bases left between them. The length of the CDR3 is 13 residues. CDR1 is MNHNY and CDR2 is SVGAGI in the germline V gene (reference sequence). The CDR3 DNA follows: TGTGCCATTACGGGGGGTGCTAACTATGGCTACACCTTC. Translated: CAITGGANYGYTF.

The rearrangement joins TRBV19 to TRBJ1-1, with a weak D call TRBD1 (5 bases). The ends were cut back, 5 bases at V and 1 base at J, with 11 bases in the middle. There are 14 residues in the CDR3. Germline assignment: CDR1 LNHDA and CDR2 SQIVND (reference sequence). In DNA, the CDR3 is TGTGCCAGTAGTTATGGGGGTCGGAACACTGAAGCTTTCTTT. This sequence encodes CASSYGGRNTEAFF.

This clone was seen only a few times. CDR3 DNA: TGTGCCAGCAGACGACAGGGAATGAACACTGAAGCTTTCTTT. This translates into CASRRQGMNTEAFF. The gene calls are TRBV2 and TRBJ1-1; the match to TRBD1 covers 7 bases. Germline lookup yields CDR1 SNHLY and CDR2 FYNNEI. CDR3 length equals 14 residues. J was trimmed by 0 bases and V by 6 bases; bases with no gene match: 4.

CDR3 nucleotides: TGTGCCAGCAAGAGGGCAGAAAGCTCCTACGAGCAGTACTTC. Residues: CASKRAESSYEQYF. The chain carries TRBV7-2 and TRBJ2-7; D might be TRBD2 (5 bases). V dropped 7 bases and J dropped 0 bases, with 13 bases sitting between them. The CDR3 runs 14 residues. CDR1 SGHTA and CDR2 FQGNSA come from the germline V gene.

The J gene is TRBJ2-7, the V gene TRBV4-1; D is perhaps TRBD1 (5 bases). The CDR3 runs 19 residues. Germline CDR1 reads MGHRA; CDR2 reads YSYEKL. The V end was cut by 2 bases, the J end by 0 bases, with 23 bases between. CDR3: CASSQFGSVPQESSYEQYF. The CDR3 coding sequence is TGCGCCAGCAGCCAATTCGGTTCGGTTCCACAGGAGAGCTCCTACGAGCAGTACTTC.

This rearrangement joins TRBV5-1 to TRBJ2-2, with TRBD1 matching 7 bases. V lost 4 bases to trimming and J lost 3 bases; unmatched junction nucleotides: 12. CDR1 and CDR2 (germline): SGHRS, YFSETQ. This CDR3 spans 17 amino acids. The chain's CDR3 is CASSAISGTEYTGELFF. The CDR3 nucleotides read TGCGCCAGCAGCGCCATCTCCGGGACAGAGTACACCGGGGAGCTGTTTTTT. Based on the CDR3 plus reference TRBV5-1 and TRBJ2-2, the full variable domain is KAGVTQTPRYLIKTRGQQVTLSCSPISGHRSVSWYQQTPGQGLQFLFEYFSETQRNKGNFPGRFSGRQFSNSRSEMNVSTLELGDSALYLCASSAISGTEYTGELFFGEGSRLTVL.

The chain couples TRBV12-3 or TRBV12-4 to TRBJ1-2; possibly TRBD1 for D (6 bases). V was trimmed by 5 bases and J by 8 bases, leaving 15 bases between them. The CDR3 extends over 13 amino acids. The CDR3 loop is CASSPMGARGYTF. Here the CDR3 DNA reads TGTGCCAGCAGTCCTATGGGGGCGCGGGGCTACACCTTC.

CDR3 DNA sequence: TGTGCCAGCAGCCCACCCGGGACTAGTCTAACAGATACGCAGTATTTT. Protein sequence: CASSPPGTSLTDTQYF. The gene calls are TRBV9 and TRBJ2-3, with 8 bases that match TRBD2. This CDR3 is built from 16 residues. CDR1 is SGDLS, CDR2 YYNGEE, per germline. The V and J ends lost 4 bases and 3 bases, in that order; junction bases with no gene match: 10.

This clone was found a few times. The chain carries TRBV29-1 and TRBJ1-4, with unresolved D. This CDR3 is 14 amino acids long. With 2 bases removed from V and 8 bases from J, the gap between germline ends came to 15 bases. From germline, CDR1 is SQVTM and CDR2 ANQGSEA. The CDR3 spells CSVELDPAGEKLFF. The CDR3 nucleotides are TGCAGCGTTGAACTGGACCCGGCGGGGGAAAAACTGTTTTTT.

The rearrangement uses TRBV12-5 and TRBJ1-4; 9 bases map to TRBD1. Germline assignment: CDR1 LGHNT and CDR2 FRNRAP. V was pared by 0 bases and J by 0 bases, with 8 bases of the junction left unmatched. The CDR3 totals 19 residues. The CDR3 sequence is CASGLVLGQGNPTNEKLFF. Written as DNA, the CDR3 is TGTGCTAGTGGTTTGGTACTTGGACAGGGGAATCCAACTAATGAAAAACTGTTTTTT.

Note on this clone: Additional DNA sequences in this sample encode the identical CDR3. The chain carries TRBV4-1 and TRBJ2-1; D is ambiguous. The germline V gene encodes CDR1 MGHRA and CDR2 YSYEKL. V shed 0 bases and J shed 4 bases, with 10 bases lying between them. The CDR3 has 15 residues. The CDR3 is CASSQDPSSYNEQFF. The CDR3 DNA is TGCGCCAGCAGCCAAGATCCCTCCTCATACAATGAGCAGTTCTTC.

The chain carries TRBV3-1 (or the pseudogene TRBV3-2) and TRBJ2-7; TRBD1 matches 7 bases. Germline trimming cut 2 bases from V and 2 bases from J; bases unmatched to any gene: 9. Germline assignment: CDR1 LGHDT and CDR2 YNNKEL (reference sequence). The CDR3 covers 16 residues. The CDR3 region has the DNA TGTGCCAGCAGCCAAACGCCAGGGACAGTCCCCTACGAGCAGTACTTC. Amino acid sequence: CASSQTPGTVPYEQYF.

The V gene is TRBV7-9, the J gene TRBJ1-6; D may be TRBD1 (5 bases). V was trimmed by 3 bases and J by 3 bases, leaving 6 bases between them. The CDR3 totals 14 residues. Germline V gene sequence: CDR1 SEHNR, CDR2 FQNEAQ (reference sequence). Here the CDR3 DNA reads TGTGCCAGCAGCTTTGACAGCTATAATTCACCCCTCCACTTT. It yields the protein CASSFDSYNSPLHF.

This chain uses TRBV10-3 with TRBJ1-2; tentatively, D is TRBD1 (6 bases). Trimming left V 4 bases short and J 6 bases short, with 15 bases between. The CDR3 is made up of 14 amino acids. Germline CDR1 and CDR2: ENHRY and SYGVKD. The CDR3 DNA reads TGTGCCATCAGTGTACGGACAGAGGGTGATGGCTACACCTTC. It translates to CAISVRTEGDGYTF.

The sample holds one count of this clone. The chain combines TRBV19 with TRBJ1-2, with unresolved D. This CDR3 is 17 amino acids long. Per germline, CDR1 LNHDA and CDR2 SQIVND (reference sequence). Trimming cost V 2 bases and J 5 bases, with 21 bases left between them. The CDR3 nucleotides are TGTGCCAGTAGTATATCCTCACCCAGGCGGGGAAGTTATGGCTACACCTTC. Translation gives CASSISSPRRGSYGYTF.

The chain employs TRBV6-1 and TRBJ1-6, with D perhaps matching TRBD1 (6 bases). The V and J ends lost 5 bases and 11 bases respectively, with 19 bases between them. From germline, CDR1 is MNHNS and CDR2 SASEGT. CDR3 length: 15 residues. In DNA, the CDR3 is TGTGCCAGCAGTCCACACACAGGGAGACGTCCACCCCTCCACTTT. Its translation is CASSPHTGRRPPLHF.

About this clone: A read error may account for a junction end that differs from germline. The chain employs TRBV7-7 and TRBJ2-3; no firm D call. The germline V gene has CDR1 SSHAT and CDR2 FNYEAQ (reference sequence). CDR3 length equals 13 residues. CDR3 amino acids: CASSFAGSDTQYF. The CDR3 nucleotides are TGTGCTAGCAGCTTTGCCGGATCAGATACGCAGTATTTT.

The chain couples TRBV6-6 to TRBJ1-6; D not certain. The CDR3 totals 15 residues. Trimming pared 0 bases from V and 5 bases from J, leaving 8 bases between. Germline V gene lookup returns CDR1 MNHNY and CDR2 SVGAGI (reference sequence). CDR3 in amino acids: CASSYSTLDNSPLHF. The CDR3 DNA reads as TGTGCCAGCAGTTACTCGACCCTTGATAATTCACCCCTCCACTTT.

This chain joins TRBV28 and TRBJ2-3, with D perhaps TRBD2 (5 bases). CDR3 length equals 17 residues. The germline V gene encodes CDR1 MDHEN and CDR2 SYDVKM. V shed 3 bases and J shed 4 bases, with 20 bases lying between them. CDR3 sequence (DNA): TGTGCCAGCAGTTTTTCCATCGGGATCGGGCCCGCAGATACGCAGTATTTT. This sequence encodes CASSFSIGIGPADTQYF.

This rearrangement joins TRBV7-8 to TRBJ2-7; D is perhaps TRBD1 (6 bases). The CDR3 is 12 amino acids. Trimming stripped 5 bases from V and 4 bases from J, with 9 bases between. Germline CDR1 reads SGHVS; CDR2 reads FQNEAQ. The CDR3 sequence: CASSLTGYEQYF. The CDR3, as DNA: TGTGCCAGCAGCCTGACAGGTTACGAGCAGTACTTC.

The V and J genes are TRBV9 and TRBJ2-5; D not certain. This CDR3 has 15 amino acids. Germline V gene lookup returns CDR1 SGDLS and CDR2 YYNGEE. The V gene lost 0 bases and the J gene lost 5 bases, with 14 bases spanning the gap. Here the CDR3 reads CASSVVAREGETQYF. CDR3 coding DNA: TGTGCCAGCAGCGTAGTAGCTCGTGAAGGGGAGACCCAGTACTTC.

This chain connects TRBV30 to TRBJ2-5; TRBD1 aligns across 8 bases. The germline V gene encodes CDR1 GTSNPN and CDR2 SVGIG (reference sequence). This CDR3 region has 15 residues. J lost 3 bases, V lost 7 bases, and 13 bases had no gene match. DNA for the CDR3: TGTGCCTCAGAATTCCCGGGACAGGTAAAAGAGACCCAGTACTTC. Translating gives CASEFPGQVKETQYF. The entire variable domain, with the rest obtained from reference TRBV30 and TRBJ2-5, is as follows: SQTIHQWPATLVQPVGSPLSLECTVEGTSNPNLYWYRQAAGRGLQLLFYSVGIGQISSEVPQNLSASRPQDRQFILSSKKLLLSDSGFYLCASEFPGQVKETQYFGPGTRLLVL.

The V and J genes are TRBV11-2 and TRBJ1-2, with D perhaps TRBD1 (5 bases). Deletions cut 5 bases from V and 3 bases from J, with 19 bases between. The CDR3 is 16 residues long. Germline CDR1 is SGHAT and CDR2 is FQNNGV. The CDR3 DNA reads as TGTGCCAGCAGCATAACCTTGGAGGGACCCTACTATGGCTACACCTTC. Translating it yields CASSITLEGPYYGYTF.

The rearrangement uses TRBV4-1 and TRBJ2-7; tentative D call: TRBD1 (6 bases). Looked up from germline, CDR1 is MGHRA and CDR2 is YSYEKL. This CDR3 is 18 amino acids long. V was cut by 1 base and J by 0 bases, with 19 bases left in between. The CDR3 region is CASSQVGSGQKGSYEQYF. The CDR3 DNA reads as TGCGCCAGCAGCCAAGTGGGCTCGGGACAAAAGGGCTCCTACGAGCAGTACTTC.

The rearrangement joins TRBV6-6 to TRBJ2-7; 8 positions match TRBD1. This CDR3 comprises 14 residues. V gave up 7 bases and J gave up 3 bases; unmatched junction bases: 8. CDR1 MNHNY and CDR2 SVGAGI come from the germline V gene (reference sequence). CDR3 DNA: TGTGCCAGCAAAAGAGGGACAGGAGACTACGAGCAGTACTTC. Translation gives CASKRGTGDYEQYF.